The 20 T cell receptor beta chains given below trace back to one sample, sequenced in a study of control samples from healthy donors and cancer patients. Sequencing was performed with immunoSEQ multiplex PCR; in TCRdb, only in-frame clones are kept and a portion is missing. The sample has fewer than 85,000 clones; 91% are singletons. Sequenced material: blood. These receptors all come from a man in his thirties or forties in good health.

The chain has TRBV7-9 and TRBJ1-3; no reliable D call. Trimming shortened V by 5 bases and J by 4 bases, and 9 bases separated the two germline ends. Germline V lookup: CDR1 SEHNR, CDR2 FQNEAQ (reference sequence). The CDR3 loop spans 13 amino acids. CDR3 sequence: CASSLTQGNTIYF. The CDR3 nucleotides read TGTGCCAGCAGCCTAACACAGGGAAACACCATATATTTT.

The chain recombines TRBV10-3 with TRBJ1-2; D unclear. The CDR3 sequence is 13 residues long. The V gene lost 4 bases and the J gene lost 1 base, with 7 bases spanning the gap. Germline values: CDR1 ENHRY, CDR2 SYGVKD. This CDR3 reads CAISAEGNYGYTF. The CDR3, as DNA: TGTGCCATCAGTGCGGAGGGTAACTATGGCTACACCTTC.

The chain carries TRBV5-1 and TRBJ2-7; 9 nucleotides line up with TRBD2. Unmatched junction bases numbered 0, after V lost 0 bases and J lost 2 bases. Germline CDR1 SGHRS, CDR2 YFSETQ. The CDR3 is made up of 14 amino acids. CDR3 amino acids: CASSLASGTYEQYF. The CDR3, as DNA: TGCGCCAGCAGCTTGGCTAGCGGGACCTACGAGCAGTACTTC.

CDR3 amino acids: CAWTHSGIEETQYF. CDR3 DNA: TGTGCCTGGACCCATAGCGGGATAGAAGAGACCCAGTACTTC. The chain carries TRBV30 and TRBJ2-5, with TRBD2 identical over 8 bases. The ends lost 4 bases at V and 3 bases at J; junction bases unmatched: 7. This CDR3 comprises 14 residues. In germline, CDR1 is GTSNPN, CDR2 SVGIG (reference sequence).

The chain carries TRBV4-3 and TRBJ2-1; a possible D gene is TRBD1 (5 bases). Looked up from germline, CDR1 is LGHNA and CDR2 is YSLEER. The CDR3 is made up of 14 amino acids. V shed 1 base and J shed 3 bases, with 7 bases lying between them. The CDR3 region is CASSQGQSYNEQFF. The CDR3 coding sequence is TGCGCCAGCAGCCAAGGACAGAGCTACAATGAGCAGTTCTTC.

The rearrangement joins TRBV5-1 to TRBJ1-4, with 8 bases identical to TRBD1. Germline-derived CDR1 and CDR2 are SGHRS and YFSETQ. V dropped 4 bases and J dropped 3; count of bases not matched to a gene: 8. CDR3 length equals 16 residues. The CDR3 loop is CASSDDPGQANEKLFF. The CDR3 coding sequence is TGCGCCAGCAGCGATGATCCGGGACAGGCTAATGAAAAACTGTTTTTT.

The chain joins TRBV7-3 to TRBJ1-1; a possible D gene is TRBD1 (5 bases). Germline CDR1 is SGHTA and CDR2 is FQGTGA. V lost 5 bases, J lost 6 bases, and 22 bases lay in between. This CDR3 is 16 amino acids long. The CDR3: CASSPQTGRWTSEAFF. The DNA for the CDR3 is TGTGCCAGCAGCCCGCAGACGGGACGGTGGACCTCTGAAGCTTTCTTT.

V gene TRBV28 combines with J gene TRBJ2-7; D gene uncertain. V was trimmed by 7 bases and J by 5 bases, leaving 15 bases between them. Germline-derived CDR1 and CDR2 are MDHEN and SYDVKM. The CDR3 length is 13 residues. The CDR3 coding sequence is TGTGCCAGCACCCTCGCCTTAAGAGACGAGCAGTACTTC. Protein: CASTLALRDEQYF. The whole variable domain, remainder taken from reference TRBV28 and TRBJ2-7, is DVKVTQSSRYLVKRTGEKVFLECVQDMDHENMFWYRQDPGLGLRLIYFSYDVKMKEKGDIPEGYSVSREKKERFSLILESASTNQTSMYLCASTLALRDEQYFGPGTRLTVT.

V gene TRBV10-2 combines with J gene TRBJ1-2, with 10 bases identical to TRBD1. The CDR3 length is 13 residues. The V gene end was trimmed by 8 bases and the J gene end by 5 bases; junction bases not matched to a gene: 5. The germline V gene has CDR1 WSHSY and CDR2 SAAADI. The CDR3 DNA is TGCGCCAGCGGGGGGACAGGGGTTTATGGCTACACCTTC. Protein sequence: CASGGTGVYGYTF.

The chain combines TRBV7-3 with TRBJ2-1; 13 nucleotides line up with TRBD2. This CDR3 is built from 17 residues. V lost 2 bases to trimming and J lost 6 bases; unmatched junction nucleotides: 7. Per the germline V gene, CDR1 is SGHTA and CDR2 is FQGTGA. The CDR3 spells CASSLYSRTSGSNEQFF. Written as DNA, the CDR3 is TGTGCCAGCAGCTTATACTCTCGGACTAGCGGGAGCAATGAGCAGTTCTTC.

In nucleotides, the CDR3 is TGTGCCAGCAGCCCCTGGGGGGTTCAGGGGAGTAATTCACCCCTCCACTTT. Its protein product is CASSPWGVQGSNSPLHF. This chain connects TRBV5-8 to TRBJ1-6, with a possible D match to TRBD1 (6 bases). The germline V gene has CDR1 SGHTS and CDR2 YDEGEE. The ends were cut back, 4 bases at V and 6 bases at J, with 20 bases in the middle. The CDR3 loop spans 17 amino acids.

The chain joins TRBV19 to TRBJ2-1, with TRBD2 identical over 7 bases. V shed 1 base, J shed 5 bases, and the junction held 14 bases outside the gene matches. Germline V gene data show CDR1 as LNHDA and CDR2 as SQIVND (reference sequence). This CDR3 contains 18 residues. The CDR3 DNA follows: TGTGCCAGTAGTATAGTTCACGAAAATAGCGGGCCCCACAATGAGCAGTTCTTC. Encoded protein: CASSIVHENSGPHNEQFF.

CDR3 in DNA: TGCGCCAGCAGCTTCCCGGGACAGGGACAAGAGACCCAGTACTTC. Translating it yields CASSFPGQGQETQYF. This chain links TRBV4-1 with TRBJ2-5; 9 bases line up with TRBD1. The trim removed 5 bases at V and 2 bases at J, leaving 6 bases unmatched. There are 15 residues in the CDR3. Germline values: CDR1 MGHRA, CDR2 YSYEKL.

The rearrangement joins TRBV18 to TRBJ1-5; D might be TRBD1 (6 bases). Trimming stripped 3 bases from V and 6 bases from J, with 15 bases between. Germline V lookup: CDR1 KGHSH, CDR2 LQKENI. The CDR3 contains 15 residues. The CDR3 region has the DNA TGTGCCAGCTCACCGAACCAGGGGCGCGGTCAGCCCCAGCATTTT. Protein sequence: CASSPNQGRGQPQHF.

The rearrangement joins TRBV27 to TRBJ1-1; D perhaps matches TRBD1 (5 bases). The V gene's germline CDR1 is MNHEY and CDR2 SMNVEV (reference sequence). V shed 6 bases and J shed 2 bases, with 16 bases lying between them. CDR3 length equals 15 residues. The CDR3 sequence: CASSRSGGRNTEAFF. The CDR3 DNA reads TGTGCCAGCAGCCGATCGGGGGGGAGAAACACTGAAGCTTTCTTT.

The rearrangement joins TRBV28 to TRBJ1-5; D ambiguous. In germline, CDR1 is MDHEN, CDR2 SYDVKM. Trimming cost V 5 bases and J 7 bases, with 9 bases left between them. The CDR3 contains 12 residues. The CDR3 reads CASSPTRQPQHF. The CDR3 DNA sequence: TGTGCCAGCAGTCCCACGAGGCAGCCCCAGCATTTT.

This chain uses TRBV4-1 with TRBJ2-2; TRBD2 is a possible D gene (6 bases). There are 14 residues in the CDR3. The ends were cut back, 4 bases at V and 1 base at J, with 7 bases in the middle. CDR1 is MGHRA and CDR2 is YSYEKL in the germline V gene. The chain's CDR3 is CASSLGGNTGELFF. DNA for the CDR3: TGCGCCAGCAGCCTGGGGGGGAACACCGGGGAGCTGTTTTTT.

This chain links TRBV7-9 with TRBJ1-2; D may be TRBD1 (6 bases). Germline-derived CDR1 and CDR2 are SEHNR and FQNEAQ (reference sequence). V was shortened by 2 bases and J by 0 bases, with 10 bases between the two germline ends. The CDR3 contains 15 residues. For the CDR3, the DNA is TGTGCCAGCAGCTTATTACAGGGAACTAACTATGGCTACACCTTC. It codes for CASSLLQGTNYGYTF.

The chain has TRBV7-9 and TRBJ2-1, with 11 bases identical to TRBD2. V lost 3 bases and J lost 0; bases outside the gene matches: 7. The CDR3 is 18 residues long. The germline CDR1 and CDR2 sequences are SEHNR and FQNEAQ (reference sequence). CDR3 residues: CASSFSGGADRSYNEQFF. The CDR3 bases are TGTGCCAGCAGCTTTAGCGGGGGGGCGGACCGCTCCTACAATGAGCAGTTCTTC.

J is TRBJ1-6 and V is TRBV6-5; no definite D call. V dropped 0 bases and J dropped 7 bases, with 4 bases sitting between them. This CDR3 contains 13 residues. Germline V gene sequence: CDR1 MNHEY, CDR2 SVGAGI. CDR3 DNA: TGTGCCAGCAGTTACTCTATAAATTCACCCCTCCACTTT. Translated: CASSYSINSPLHF.